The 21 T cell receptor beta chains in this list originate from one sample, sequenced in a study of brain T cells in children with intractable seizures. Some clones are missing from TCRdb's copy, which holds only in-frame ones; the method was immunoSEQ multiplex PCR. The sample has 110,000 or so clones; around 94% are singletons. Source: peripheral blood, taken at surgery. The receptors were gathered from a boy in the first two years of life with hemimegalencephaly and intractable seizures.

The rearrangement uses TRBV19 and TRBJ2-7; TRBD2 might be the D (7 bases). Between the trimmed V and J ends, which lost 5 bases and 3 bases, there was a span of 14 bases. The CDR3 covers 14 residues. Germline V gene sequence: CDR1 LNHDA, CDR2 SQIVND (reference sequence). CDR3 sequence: CASSWGASGYEQYF. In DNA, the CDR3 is TGTGCCAGTAGTTGGGGGGCTAGCGGCTACGAGCAGTACTTC.

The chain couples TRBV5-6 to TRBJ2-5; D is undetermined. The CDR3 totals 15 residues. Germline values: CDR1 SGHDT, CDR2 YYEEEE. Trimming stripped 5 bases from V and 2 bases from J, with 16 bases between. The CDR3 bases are TGTGCCAGCAGAACCACCGTGCTACAACAAGAGACCCAGTACTTC. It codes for CASRTTVLQQETQYF.

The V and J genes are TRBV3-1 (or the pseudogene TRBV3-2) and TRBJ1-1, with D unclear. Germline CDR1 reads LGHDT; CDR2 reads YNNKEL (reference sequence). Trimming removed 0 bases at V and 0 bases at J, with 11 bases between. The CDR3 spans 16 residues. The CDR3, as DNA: TGTGCCAGCAGCCAAGATGTGCAGATCATGAACACTGAAGCTTTCTTT. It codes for CASSQDVQIMNTEAFF.

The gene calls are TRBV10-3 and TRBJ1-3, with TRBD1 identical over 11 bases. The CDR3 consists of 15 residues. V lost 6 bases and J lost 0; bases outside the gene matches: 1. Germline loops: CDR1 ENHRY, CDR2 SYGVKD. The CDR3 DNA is TGTGCCATCAGCGGGACAGGGGGCTCTGGAAACACCATATATTTT. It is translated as CAISGTGGSGNTIYF.

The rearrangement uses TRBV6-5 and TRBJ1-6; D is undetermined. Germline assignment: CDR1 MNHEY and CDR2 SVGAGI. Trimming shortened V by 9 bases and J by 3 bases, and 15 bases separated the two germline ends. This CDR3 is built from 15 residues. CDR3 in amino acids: CASVDILYYNSPLHF. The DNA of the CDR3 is TGTGCCAGTGTAGACATCCTTTACTATAATTCACCCCTCCACTTT.

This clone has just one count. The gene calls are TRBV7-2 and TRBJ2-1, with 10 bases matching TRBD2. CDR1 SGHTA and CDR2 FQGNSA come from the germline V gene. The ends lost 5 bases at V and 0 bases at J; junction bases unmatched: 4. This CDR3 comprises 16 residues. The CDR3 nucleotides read TGTGCCAGCAGCCCTACTAGCGGGACCTCCTACAATGAGCAGTTCTTC. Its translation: CASSPTSGTSYNEQFF.

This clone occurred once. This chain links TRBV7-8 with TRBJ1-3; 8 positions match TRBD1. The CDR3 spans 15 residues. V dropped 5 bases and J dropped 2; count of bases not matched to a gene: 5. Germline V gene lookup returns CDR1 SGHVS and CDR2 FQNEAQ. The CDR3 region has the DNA TGTGCCAGCAGCAAGTACAGGGGGACTGGAAACACCATATATTTT. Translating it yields CASSKYRGTGNTIYF. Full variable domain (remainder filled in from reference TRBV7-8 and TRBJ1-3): GAGVSQSPRYKVAKRGQDVALRCDPISGHVSLFWYQQALGQGPEFLTYFQNEAQLDKSGLPSDRFFAERPEGSVSTLKIQRTQQEDSAVYLCASSKYRGTGNTIYFGEGSWLTVV.

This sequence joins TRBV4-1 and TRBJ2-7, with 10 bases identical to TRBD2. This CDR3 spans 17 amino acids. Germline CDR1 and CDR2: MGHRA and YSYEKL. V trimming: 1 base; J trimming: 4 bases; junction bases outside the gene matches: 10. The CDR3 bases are TGCGCCAGCAGCCAAGTGGTTAGGCTAGCGGGAGCTTACGAGCAGTACTTC. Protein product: CASSQVVRLAGAYEQYF.

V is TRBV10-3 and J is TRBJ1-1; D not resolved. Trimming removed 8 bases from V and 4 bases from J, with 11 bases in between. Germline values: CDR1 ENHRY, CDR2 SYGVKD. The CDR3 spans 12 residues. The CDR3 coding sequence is TGTGCCATCCGGAGGAGAGGCACTGAAGCTTTCTTT. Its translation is CAIRRRGTEAFF.

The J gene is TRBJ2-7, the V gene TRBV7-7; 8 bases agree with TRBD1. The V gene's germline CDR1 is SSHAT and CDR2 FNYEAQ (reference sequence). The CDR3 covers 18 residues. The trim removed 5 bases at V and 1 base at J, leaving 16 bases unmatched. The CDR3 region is CASSPHPGQGWLSYEQYF. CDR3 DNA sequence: TGTGCCAGCAGCCCCCATCCCGGACAGGGATGGTTGTCCTACGAGCAGTACTTC.

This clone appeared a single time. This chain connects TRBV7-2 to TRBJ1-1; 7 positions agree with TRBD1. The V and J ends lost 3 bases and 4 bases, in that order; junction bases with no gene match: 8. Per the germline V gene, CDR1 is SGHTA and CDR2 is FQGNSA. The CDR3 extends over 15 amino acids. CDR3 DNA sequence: TGTGCCAGCAGCTTCTATAACAGGGGACGCACTGAAGCTTTCTTT. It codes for CASSFYNRGRTEAFF.

The CDR3 reads CASSGPYEQYF. Written as DNA, the CDR3 is TGTGCCAGCAGTGGCCCATACGAGCAGTACTTC. The chain employs TRBV2 and TRBJ2-7, with D unclear. The ends were cut back, 4 bases at V and 4 bases at J, with 5 bases in the middle. Germline V gene data show CDR1 as SNHLY and CDR2 as FYNNEI. This CDR3 is 11 amino acids long.

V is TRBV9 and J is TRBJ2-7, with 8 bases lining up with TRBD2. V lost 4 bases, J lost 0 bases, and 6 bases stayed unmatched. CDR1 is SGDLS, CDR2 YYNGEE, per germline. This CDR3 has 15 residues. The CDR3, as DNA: TGTGCCAGCAGCCCCCGTAGCGGGATCTCCTACGAGCAGTACTTC. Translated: CASSPRSGISYEQYF.

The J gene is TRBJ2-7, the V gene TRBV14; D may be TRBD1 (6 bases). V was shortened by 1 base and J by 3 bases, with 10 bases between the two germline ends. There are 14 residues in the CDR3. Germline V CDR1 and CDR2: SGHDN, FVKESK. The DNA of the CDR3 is TGTGCCAGCAGCCAAGCAGGGGTTTACTACGAGCAGTACTTC. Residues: CASSQAGVYYEQYF.

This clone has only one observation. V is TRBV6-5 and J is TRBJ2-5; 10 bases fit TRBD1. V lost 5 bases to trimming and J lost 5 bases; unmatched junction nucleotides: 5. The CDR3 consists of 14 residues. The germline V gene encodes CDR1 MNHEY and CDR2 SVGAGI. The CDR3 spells CASSRDRGLETQYF. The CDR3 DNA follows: TGTGCCAGCAGTCGGGACAGGGGTTTGGAGACCCAGTACTTC.

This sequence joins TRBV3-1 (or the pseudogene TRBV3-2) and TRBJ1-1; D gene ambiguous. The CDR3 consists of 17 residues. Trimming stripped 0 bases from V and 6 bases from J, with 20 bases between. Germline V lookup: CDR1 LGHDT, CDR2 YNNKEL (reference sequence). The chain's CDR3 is CASSQEVTALGRAEAFF. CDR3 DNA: TGTGCCAGCAGCCAAGAGGTGACGGCATTAGGGCGGGCTGAAGCTTTCTTT.

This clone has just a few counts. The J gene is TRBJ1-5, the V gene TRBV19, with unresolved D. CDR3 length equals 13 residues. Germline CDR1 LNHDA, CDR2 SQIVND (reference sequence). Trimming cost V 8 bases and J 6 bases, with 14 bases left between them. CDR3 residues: CASLVRVGQPQHF. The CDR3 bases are TGTGCCAGTTTAGTGAGGGTAGGTCAGCCCCAGCATTTT.

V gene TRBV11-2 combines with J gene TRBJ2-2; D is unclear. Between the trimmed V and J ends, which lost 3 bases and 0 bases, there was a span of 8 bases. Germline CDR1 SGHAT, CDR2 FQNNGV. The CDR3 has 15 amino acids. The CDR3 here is CASSLWPANTGELFF. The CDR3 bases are TGTGCCAGCAGCTTGTGGCCAGCGAACACCGGGGAGCTGTTTTTT.

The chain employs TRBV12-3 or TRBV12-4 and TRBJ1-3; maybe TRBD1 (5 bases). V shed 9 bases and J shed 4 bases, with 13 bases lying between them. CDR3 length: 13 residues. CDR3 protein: CASSGGWGNTIYF. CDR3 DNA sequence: TGTGCCAGTTCTGGGGGGTGGGGAAACACCATATATTTT.

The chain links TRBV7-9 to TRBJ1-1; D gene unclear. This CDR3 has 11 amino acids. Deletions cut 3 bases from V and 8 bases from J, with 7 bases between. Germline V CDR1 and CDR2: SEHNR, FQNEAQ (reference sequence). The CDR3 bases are TGTGCCAGCAGCTTCGAAACGGAAGCTTTCTTT. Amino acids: CASSFETEAFF.

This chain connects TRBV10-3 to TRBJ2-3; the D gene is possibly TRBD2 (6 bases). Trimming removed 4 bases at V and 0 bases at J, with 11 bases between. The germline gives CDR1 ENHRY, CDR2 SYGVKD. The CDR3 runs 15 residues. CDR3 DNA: TGTGCCATCAGTGGGTGGGAGGTGAGCACAGATACGCAGTATTTT. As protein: CAISGWEVSTDTQYF.